This note documents a single TCR beta chain sequence. These data are taken from a study of shared clonotypes between healthy human individuals. CDR3 length equals 13 residues. V lost 8 bases and J lost 2, with 9 bases in between. Germline V CDR1 and CDR2: LGHNA, YSLEER. Profiled with immunoSEQ multiplex PCR; TCRdb holds only in-frame clones, not every one. Here the sample spans a few hundred thousand clones, 70% to 80% being singletons. The genes are TRBV4-3 and TRBJ2-2, with a weak D call TRBD1 (5 bases). Material: PBMCs. This sequence originates from a woman aged 40 to 50 in good health. Some clones in this sample may be carry-over from other donors' samples. The CDR3 protein is CASGWGNTGELFF. CDR3 in DNA: TGCGCCAGCGGTTGGGGCAACACCGGGGAGCTGTTTTTT.